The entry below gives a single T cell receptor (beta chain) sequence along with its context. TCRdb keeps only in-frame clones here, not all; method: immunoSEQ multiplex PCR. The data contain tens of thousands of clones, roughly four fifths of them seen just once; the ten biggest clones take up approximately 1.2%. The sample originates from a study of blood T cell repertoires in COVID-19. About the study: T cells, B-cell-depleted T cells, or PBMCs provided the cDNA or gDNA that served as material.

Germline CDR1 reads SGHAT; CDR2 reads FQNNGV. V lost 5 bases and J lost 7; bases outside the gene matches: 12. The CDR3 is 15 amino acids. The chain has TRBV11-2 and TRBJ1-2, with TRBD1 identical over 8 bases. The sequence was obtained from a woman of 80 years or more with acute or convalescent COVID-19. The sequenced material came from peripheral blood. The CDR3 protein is CASSIPGQVQSGYTF. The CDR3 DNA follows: TGTGCCAGCAGCATTCCGGGACAGGTTCAATCTGGCTACACCTTC.